The T cell receptor beta chain under discussion was sequenced for a study of identical twins. Study-wide findings and caveats: Insertions ran lower in abundant cord blood beta clonotypes, though not in memory repertoires.

All donors were healthy Caucasians. TCRdb analysed the 5' RACE reads with MiXCR anew, one entry per CDR3 protein. The sample includes 450,000 to 650,000 distinct CDR3 sequences, nearly 15% seen only once; the top ten take roughly 0.42%. V lost 4 bases to trimming and J lost 0 bases; unmatched junction nucleotides: 4. The CDR3 extends over 15 amino acids. This clonotype was seen repeatedly, ten times or more. The antigen is unknown. The same data also contributed to another study, on yellow fever vaccine responses in identical twins.

The TCR originated in a woman under 30 in good health. The sample was CD4+ T cells sorted from blood. The rearrangement uses TRBV12-3 or TRBV12-4 and TRBJ1-2; 8 bases agree with TRBD1. The CDR3 DNA is TGTGCCAGCAGTTACAGGGGGGCGGCTAACTATGGCTACACCTTC. It encodes CASSYRGAANYGYTF.